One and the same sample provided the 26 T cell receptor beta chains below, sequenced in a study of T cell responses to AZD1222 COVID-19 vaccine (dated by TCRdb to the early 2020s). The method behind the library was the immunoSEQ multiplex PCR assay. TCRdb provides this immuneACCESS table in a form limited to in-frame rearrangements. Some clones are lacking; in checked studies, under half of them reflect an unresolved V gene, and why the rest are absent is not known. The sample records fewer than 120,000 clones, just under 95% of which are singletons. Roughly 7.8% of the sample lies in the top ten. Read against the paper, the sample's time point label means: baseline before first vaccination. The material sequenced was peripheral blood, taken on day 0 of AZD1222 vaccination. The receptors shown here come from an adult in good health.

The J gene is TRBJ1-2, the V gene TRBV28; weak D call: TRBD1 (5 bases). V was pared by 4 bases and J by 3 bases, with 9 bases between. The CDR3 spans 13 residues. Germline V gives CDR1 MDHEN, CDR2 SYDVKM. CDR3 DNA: TGTGCCAGCAGTTGGGGGAACGACTATGGCTACACCTTC. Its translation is CASSWGNDYGYTF.

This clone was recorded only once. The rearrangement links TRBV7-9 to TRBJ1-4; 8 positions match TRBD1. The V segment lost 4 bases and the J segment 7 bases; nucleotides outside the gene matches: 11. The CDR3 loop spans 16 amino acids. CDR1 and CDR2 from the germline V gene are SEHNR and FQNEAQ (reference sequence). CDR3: CASSSLAGQGGEKLFF. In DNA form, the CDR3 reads TGTGCCAGCAGCTCACTAGCAGGACAGGGCGGTGAAAAACTGTTTTTT. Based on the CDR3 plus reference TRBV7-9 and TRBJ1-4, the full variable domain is DTGVSQNPRHKITKRGQNVTFRCDPISEHNRLYWYRQTLGQGPEFLTYFQNEAQLEKSRLLSDRFSAERPKGSFSTLEIQRTEQGDSAMYLCASSSLAGQGGEKLFFGSGTQLSVL.

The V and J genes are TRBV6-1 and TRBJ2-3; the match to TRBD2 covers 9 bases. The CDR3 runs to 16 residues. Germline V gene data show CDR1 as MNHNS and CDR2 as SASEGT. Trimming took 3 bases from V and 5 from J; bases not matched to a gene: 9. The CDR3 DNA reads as TGTGCCAGCAGTGATAGCGGGGGCCCCGAAGTAGATACGCAGTATTTT. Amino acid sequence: CASSDSGGPEVDTQYF.

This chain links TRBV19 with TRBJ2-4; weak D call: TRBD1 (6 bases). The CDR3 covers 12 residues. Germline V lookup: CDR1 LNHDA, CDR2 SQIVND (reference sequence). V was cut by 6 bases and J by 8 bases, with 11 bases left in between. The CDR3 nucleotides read TGTGCCAGTAGGACAGGTCGGGACATTCAGTACTTC. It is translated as CASRTGRDIQYF.

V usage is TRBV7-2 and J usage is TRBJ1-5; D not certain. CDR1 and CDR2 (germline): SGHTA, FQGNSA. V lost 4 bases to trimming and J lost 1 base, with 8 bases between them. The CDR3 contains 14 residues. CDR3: CASSSRVSNQPQHF. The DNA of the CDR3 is TGTGCCAGCAGCTCTAGGGTGAGCAATCAGCCCCAGCATTTT.

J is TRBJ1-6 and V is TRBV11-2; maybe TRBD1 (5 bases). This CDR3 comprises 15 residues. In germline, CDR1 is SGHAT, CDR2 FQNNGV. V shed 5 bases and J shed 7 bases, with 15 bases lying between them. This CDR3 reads CASSPGATTNSPLHF. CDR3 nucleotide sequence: TGTGCCAGCAGCCCCGGGGCCACCACAAATTCACCCCTCCACTTT.

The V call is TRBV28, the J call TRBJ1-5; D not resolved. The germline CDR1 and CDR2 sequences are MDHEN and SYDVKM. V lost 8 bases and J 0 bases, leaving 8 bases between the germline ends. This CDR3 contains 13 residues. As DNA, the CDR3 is TGTGCCAGCTCGGGGTTTAGCAATCAGCCCCAGCATTTT. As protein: CASSGFSNQPQHF. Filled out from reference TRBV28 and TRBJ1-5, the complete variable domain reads DVKVTQSSRYLVKRTGEKVFLECVQDMDHENMFWYRQDPGLGLRLIYFSYDVKMKEKGDIPEGYSVSREKKERFSLILESASTNQTSMYLCASSGFSNQPQHFGDGTRLSIL.

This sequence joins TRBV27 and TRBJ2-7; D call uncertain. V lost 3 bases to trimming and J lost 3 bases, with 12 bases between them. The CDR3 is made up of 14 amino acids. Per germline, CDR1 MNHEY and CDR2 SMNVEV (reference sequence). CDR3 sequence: CASSLASPNYEQYF. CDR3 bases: TGTGCCAGCAGTTTGGCTAGTCCAAACTACGAGCAGTACTTC.

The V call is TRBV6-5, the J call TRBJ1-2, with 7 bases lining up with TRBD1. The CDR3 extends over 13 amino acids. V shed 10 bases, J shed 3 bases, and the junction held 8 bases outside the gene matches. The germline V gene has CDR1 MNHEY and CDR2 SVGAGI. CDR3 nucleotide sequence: TGTGCCACCGGGATGGGACAGTACTATGGCTACACCTTC. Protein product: CATGMGQYYGYTF.

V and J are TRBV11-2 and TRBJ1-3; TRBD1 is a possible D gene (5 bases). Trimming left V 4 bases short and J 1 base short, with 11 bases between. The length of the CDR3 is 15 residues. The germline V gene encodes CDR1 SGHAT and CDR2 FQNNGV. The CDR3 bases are TGTGCCAGCAGCTCCAGGGAGATTTCTGGAAACACCATATATTTT. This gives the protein CASSSREISGNTIYF.

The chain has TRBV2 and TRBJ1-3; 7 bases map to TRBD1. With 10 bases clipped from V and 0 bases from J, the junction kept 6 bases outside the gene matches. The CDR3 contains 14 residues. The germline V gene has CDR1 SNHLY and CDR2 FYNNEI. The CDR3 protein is CATRQGFSGNTIYF. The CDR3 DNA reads TGTGCCACCCGACAGGGCTTCTCTGGAAACACCATATATTTT. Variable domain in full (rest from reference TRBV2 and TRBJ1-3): EPEVTQTPSHQVTQMGQEVILRCVPISNHLYFYWYRQILGQKVEFLVSFYNNEISEKSEIFDDQFSVERPDGSNFTLKIRSTKLEDSAMYFCATRQGFSGNTIYFGEGSWLTVV.

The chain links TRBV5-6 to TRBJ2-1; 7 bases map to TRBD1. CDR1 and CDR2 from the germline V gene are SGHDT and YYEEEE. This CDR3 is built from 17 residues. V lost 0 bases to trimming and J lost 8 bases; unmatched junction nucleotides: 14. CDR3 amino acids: CASSLDMRDRVDDEQFF. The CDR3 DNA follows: TGTGCCAGCAGCTTGGATATGAGAGACAGGGTGGACGATGAGCAGTTCTTC.

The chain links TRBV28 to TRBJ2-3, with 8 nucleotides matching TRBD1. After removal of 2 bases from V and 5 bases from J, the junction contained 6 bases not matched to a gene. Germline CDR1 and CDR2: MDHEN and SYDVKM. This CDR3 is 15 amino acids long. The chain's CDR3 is CASSLDWTGIDTQYF. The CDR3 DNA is TGTGCCAGCAGTTTAGACTGGACAGGGATAGATACGCAGTATTTT.

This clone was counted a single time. The chain's CDR3 is CASSLDSSGTGSYEQYF. The CDR3 nucleotides read TGTGCCAGCAGCTTGGATAGTTCGGGGACAGGGTCCTACGAGCAGTACTTC. The chain links TRBV5-4 to TRBJ2-7, with 9 bases fitting TRBD1. Trimming removed 0 bases from V and 1 base from J; junction bases left unmatched: 8. Germline V CDR1 and CDR2: SGHNT, YYREEE (reference sequence). CDR3 length: 17 residues.

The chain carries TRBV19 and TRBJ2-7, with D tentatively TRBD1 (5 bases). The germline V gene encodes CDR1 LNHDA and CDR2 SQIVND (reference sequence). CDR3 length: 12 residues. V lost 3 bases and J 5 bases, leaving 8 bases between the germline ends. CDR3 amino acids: CASSIAGNEQYF. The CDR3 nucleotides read TGTGCCAGTAGTATCGCAGGGAACGAGCAGTACTTC.

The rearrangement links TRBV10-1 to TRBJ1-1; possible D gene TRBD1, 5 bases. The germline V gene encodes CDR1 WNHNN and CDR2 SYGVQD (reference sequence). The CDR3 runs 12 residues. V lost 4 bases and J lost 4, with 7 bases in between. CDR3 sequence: CASSGGGTEAFF. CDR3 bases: TGCGCCAGCAGTGGGGGGGGCACTGAAGCTTTCTTT.

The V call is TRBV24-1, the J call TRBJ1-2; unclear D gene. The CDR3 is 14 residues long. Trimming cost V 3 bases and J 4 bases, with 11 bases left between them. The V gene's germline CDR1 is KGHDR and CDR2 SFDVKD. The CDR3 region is CATSDRLSSYGYTF. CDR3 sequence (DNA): TGTGCCACCAGTGATCGTCTCAGTTCCTATGGCTACACCTTC.

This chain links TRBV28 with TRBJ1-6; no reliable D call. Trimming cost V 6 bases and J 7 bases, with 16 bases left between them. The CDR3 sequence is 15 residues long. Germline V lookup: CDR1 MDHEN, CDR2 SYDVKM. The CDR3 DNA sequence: TGTGCCAGCAGCCTGCTTGAGGCGCGGAATTCACCCCTCCACTTT. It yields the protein CASSLLEARNSPLHF.

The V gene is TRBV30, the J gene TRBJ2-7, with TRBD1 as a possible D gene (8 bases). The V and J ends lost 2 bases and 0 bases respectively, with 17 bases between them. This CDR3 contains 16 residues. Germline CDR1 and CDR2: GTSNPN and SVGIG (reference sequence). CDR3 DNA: TGTGCCTGGAGTCCCCCAGGGGGCGGGAGCTCCTACGAGCAGTACTTC. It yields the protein CAWSPPGGGSSYEQYF.

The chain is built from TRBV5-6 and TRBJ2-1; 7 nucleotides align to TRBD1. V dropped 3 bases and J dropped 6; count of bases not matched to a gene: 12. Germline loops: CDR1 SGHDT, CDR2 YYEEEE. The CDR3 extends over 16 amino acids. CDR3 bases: TGTGCCAGCAGCTCGTACAGGGGCCCCCGGCCCAATGAGCAGTTCTTC. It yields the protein CASSSYRGPRPNEQFF.

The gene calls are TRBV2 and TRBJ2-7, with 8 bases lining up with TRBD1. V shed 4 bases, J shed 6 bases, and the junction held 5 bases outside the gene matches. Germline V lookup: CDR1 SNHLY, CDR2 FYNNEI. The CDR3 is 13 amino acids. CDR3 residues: CASSAGQEAEQYF. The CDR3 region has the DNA TGTGCCAGCAGTGCGGGACAGGAGGCCGAGCAGTACTTC. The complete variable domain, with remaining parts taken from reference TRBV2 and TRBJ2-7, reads EPEVTQTPSHQVTQMGQEVILRCVPISNHLYFYWYRQILGQKVEFLVSFYNNEISEKSEIFDDQFSVERPDGSNFTLKIRSTKLEDSAMYFCASSAGQEAEQYFGPGTRLTVT.

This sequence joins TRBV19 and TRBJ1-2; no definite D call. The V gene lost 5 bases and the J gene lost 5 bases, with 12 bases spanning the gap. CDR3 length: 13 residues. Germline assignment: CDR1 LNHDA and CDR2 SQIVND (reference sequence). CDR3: CASSPTYSYGYTF. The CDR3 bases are TGTGCCAGTAGTCCAACCTATTCATATGGCTACACCTTC.

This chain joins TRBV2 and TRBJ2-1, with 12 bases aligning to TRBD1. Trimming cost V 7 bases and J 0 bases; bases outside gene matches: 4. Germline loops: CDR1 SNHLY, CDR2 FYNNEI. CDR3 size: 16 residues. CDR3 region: CASTGTGGSSYNEQFF. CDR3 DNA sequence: TGTGCCAGCACCGGGACAGGGGGCTCCTCCTACAATGAGCAGTTCTTC.

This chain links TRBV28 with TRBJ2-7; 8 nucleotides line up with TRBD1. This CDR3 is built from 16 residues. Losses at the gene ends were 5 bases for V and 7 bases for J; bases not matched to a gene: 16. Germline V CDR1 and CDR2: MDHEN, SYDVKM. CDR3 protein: CASSPYLTGGMGEQYF. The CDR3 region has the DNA TGTGCCAGCAGTCCCTACCTCACAGGGGGAATGGGGGAGCAGTACTTC.

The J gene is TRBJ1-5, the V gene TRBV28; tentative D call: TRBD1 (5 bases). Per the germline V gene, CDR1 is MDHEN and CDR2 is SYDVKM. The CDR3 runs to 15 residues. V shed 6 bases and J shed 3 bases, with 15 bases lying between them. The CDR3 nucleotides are TGTGCCAGCAGACCGCCGGGACCGCTCAATCAGCCCCAGCATTTT. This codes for CASRPPGPLNQPQHF.

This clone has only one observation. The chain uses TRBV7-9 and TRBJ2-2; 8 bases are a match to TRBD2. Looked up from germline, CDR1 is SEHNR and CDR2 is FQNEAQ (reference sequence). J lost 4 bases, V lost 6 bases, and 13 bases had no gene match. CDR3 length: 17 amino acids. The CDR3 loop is CASRHEESGGFTGELFF. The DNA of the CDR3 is TGTGCCAGCAGGCATGAAGAAAGCGGGGGTTTCACCGGGGAGCTGTTTTTT. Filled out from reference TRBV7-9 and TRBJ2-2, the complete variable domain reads DTGVSQNPRHKITKRGQNVTFRCDPISEHNRLYWYRQTLGQGPEFLTYFQNEAQLEKSRLLSDRFSAERPKGSFSTLEIQRTEQGDSAMYLCASRHEESGGFTGELFFGEGSRLTVL.